This TCR beta chain was sequenced for a study of spatial heterogeneity in lung cancer. Study context: In the raw reads, each unique TCR and UMI combination was present more than ten times on average.

In this sample, this clonotype turned up many times. Antigen unknown. The library was designed around alpha chains, so this beta chain is a stray read whose abundance carries little weight. Time point specified: sample taken at primary tumor resection. Germline V gene data show CDR1 as MNHEY and CDR2 as SVGAGI. V gave up 5 bases and J gave up 2 bases; unmatched junction bases: 6. The CDR3 runs to 15 residues. Study findings and constraints: The study found that expanded intratumoral alpha and beta TCR counts tracked tumor mutation counts.

TCRdb called the 5' RACE reads again in MiXCR, with one record for every CDR3 protein. The data contain 11,000 to 15,000 distinct CDR3 sequences, about 4.4% of them seen just once; the ten biggest clones take up about 18%. The chain carries TRBV6-5 and TRBJ1-2; 9 bases align to TRBD1. The sequence was collected from a female donor with early-stage non-small cell lung cancer. Here the sequenced sample was lung tumor tissue, taken at surgery. CDR3: CASSKPGTGNYGYTF. For the CDR3, the DNA is TGTGCCAGCAGTAAACCCGGGACAGGGAACTATGGCTACACCTTC.